This T cell receptor beta chain is from a study of shared clonotypes between healthy human individuals. Concerning this clone: The antigen is unknown.

The study's findings and limits: Estimated clonotype richness was generally higher in naive than memory subsets.

Germline assignment: CDR1 SGHAT and CDR2 FQNNGV. CDR3 length: 17 amino acids. Trimming removed 0 bases at V and 0 bases at J, with 11 bases between. Repertoires were generated with immunoSEQ multiplex PCR, while TCRdb's copy carries only in-frame clones and drops some. The table includes some 2.4 million clones, 93% detected once. This chain uses TRBV11-2 with TRBJ2-2, with D possibly matching TRBD1 (6 bases). The origin of this receptor is a man aged 18 to 30 in good health. Some clones in this sample may be carry-over from other donors' samples. Sequenced: naive CD4+ T cells from PBMCs. Subset meaning: CD45RA+ positively selected. DNA of the CDR3: TGTGCCAGCAGCTTAGATTCGACAGGAGCGAACACCGGGGAGCTGTTTTTT. Its protein is CASSLDSTGANTGELFF.